This T cell receptor beta chain was obtained from a study of persistence of HIV-infected CD4 T cells. As for this clone: Its antigen is not identified.

Lysates of CMV-infected fibroblasts at around 9.9 ug/mL stimulated these cells. Sorted nonresponding memory CD4+ T cells were CD40L-negative, CD69-negative, CD45RO-high. The libraries were made with immunoSEQ version 4 in survey mode. TCRdb's table, derived via immunoSEQ multiplex PCR, lists solely in-frame clones and lacks some. The repertoire holds tens of thousands of clones, with around 80% as singletons. Source: CD4+ T cells sorted from PBMCs after approximately 19-hour stimulation, taken from a patient who received antiretroviral therapy. This TCR derives from an adult woman with HIV who was CMV-seropositive.

The CDR3 is CASSQVSGGSSYNEQFF. The CDR3 DNA reads as TGCGCCAGCAGCCAAGTTTCGGGGGGCAGCTCCTACAATGAGCAGTTCTTC. The chain carries TRBV4-3 and TRBJ2-1, with D perhaps matching TRBD2 (7 bases). This CDR3 is 17 amino acids long. The V end lost 1 base, the J end lost 0 bases, and 13 bases lay between the germline ends. CDR1 and CDR2 from the germline V gene are LGHNA and YSLEER.